Each of the 12 T cell receptor beta chains below was sequenced from the same sample in a study of read filtering for tumor transcriptome and immune sequencing. The library was built from around 400 ng RNA with molecular barcoded adaptors for alpha/delta and beta/gamma chains. Via MiXCR, TCRdb re-called the reads, giving one row per CDR3 protein. This table holds approximately 20,000 distinct CDR3 sequences, roughly 13% found once. Sequenced: a population of CD138-negative cells sorted from bone marrow. The receptors were sampled from a donor aged 40 or over with multiple myeloma.

This clonotype was seen ten or more times. This rearrangement joins TRBV7-9 to TRBJ2-1; D may be TRBD2 (5 bases). V lost 3 bases and J 2 bases, leaving 14 bases between the germline ends. This CDR3 region has 16 residues. Germline V gene data show CDR1 as SEHNR and CDR2 as FQNEAQ (reference sequence). The CDR3 DNA reads as TGTGCCAGCAGCTTCGTTCCAGCGGATCCCTACAATGAGCAGTTCTTC. This sequence encodes CASSFVPADPYNEQFF.

This clonotype was counted ten times or more. The chain employs TRBV3-1 and TRBJ2-5; 7 bases are shared with TRBD2. The CDR3 totals 14 residues. The germline V gene has CDR1 LGHDT and CDR2 YNNKEL (reference sequence). Trimming cost V 4 bases and J 4 bases; bases outside gene matches: 6. This CDR3 reads CASSPTREAETQYF. The CDR3 nucleotides read TGTGCCAGCAGCCCTACCCGGGAGGCAGAGACCCAGTACTTC.

Of note for this clonotype: Because it lacks the conserved phenylalanine or tryptophan at the end, this CDR3 is likely a read error. The chain recombines TRBV3-1 with TRBJ2-1, with 13 bases fitting TRBD2. The germline CDR1 and CDR2 sequences are LGHDT and YNNKEL (reference sequence). CDR3 length equals 16 residues. CDR3 DNA: TGTGCCAGCAGCCATCCGGGACTAGCGGGAAACAATGAACAGTTCTCC. As protein: CASSHPGLAGNNEQFS.

On this clonotype: A much larger clone lies a single base off, so this may be a read error. Given the absence of the conserved phenylalanine or tryptophan at the CDR3 end, a read error is likely. The chain employs TRBV28 and TRBJ2-4; TRBD1 might be the D (5 bases). Germline V gene sequence: CDR1 MDHEN, CDR2 SYDVKM. The CDR3 runs 12 residues. V dropped 5 bases and J dropped 8 bases, with 10 bases sitting between them. CDR3 in DNA: TGTGCCAGCAGTCCAGGGCTGGACATTCAGTACCTC. Translated: CASSPGLDIQYL.

This clonotype occurred a few times. CDR3 residues: CASSPPTDWDTQYF. Written as DNA, the CDR3 is TGTGCCAGCTCACCACCCACGGATTGGGATACGCAGTATTTT. The chain links TRBV18 to TRBJ2-3; D is ambiguous. Germline loops: CDR1 KGHSH, CDR2 LQKENI. This CDR3 is built from 14 residues. The germline V and J ends were trimmed by 0 bases and 6 bases, with 10 bases remaining between them. The complete variable domain, with remaining parts taken from reference TRBV18 and TRBJ2-3, reads NAGVMQNPRHLVRRRGQEARLRCSPMKGHSHVYWYRQLPEEGLKFMVYLQKENIIDESGMPKERFSAEFPKEGPSILRIQQVVRGDSAAYFCASSPPTDWDTQYFGPGTRLTVL.

This rearrangement joins TRBV7-9 to TRBJ1-1; TRBD1 matches 8 bases. Germline trimming cut 4 bases from V and 1 base from J; bases unmatched to any gene: 2. Germline CDR1 is SEHNR and CDR2 is FQNEAQ (reference sequence). The CDR3 has 14 amino acids. The CDR3 bases are TGTGCCAGCAGCTCGACAGGGGCGAACACTGAAGCTTTCTTT. It specifies CASSSTGANTEAFF.

This clonotype has at least ten counts. The genes are TRBV10-3 and TRBJ2-5; 10 nucleotides align to TRBD1. Per the germline V gene, CDR1 is ENHRY and CDR2 is SYGVKD. Germline trimming cut 4 bases from V and 6 bases from J; bases unmatched to any gene: 5. The CDR3 runs to 14 residues. The CDR3 DNA sequence: TGTGCCATCAGTGCGGACAGGGGGAGTCAGACCCAGTACTTC. This encodes CAISADRGSQTQYF.

This clonotype was observed many times. The V and J genes are TRBV5-4 and TRBJ2-3; TRBD2 matches 9 bases. Germline-derived CDR1 and CDR2 are SGHNT and YYREEE (reference sequence). The CDR3 extends over 15 amino acids. With V trimmed by 4 bases and J by 3 bases, 6 bases remained unmatched. CDR3 protein: CASSQGLAVTDTQYF. CDR3 coding DNA: TGTGCCAGCAGCCAGGGACTAGCAGTAACAGATACGCAGTATTTT.

There are many counts of this clonotype. This chain links TRBV11-2 with TRBJ2-7, with unresolved D. CDR1 and CDR2 (germline): SGHAT, FQNNGV. V dropped 0 bases and J dropped 5 bases, with 5 bases sitting between them. The CDR3 consists of 12 residues. CDR3 protein: CASSLDRDEQYF. In DNA form, the CDR3 reads TGTGCCAGCAGCTTAGATCGGGACGAGCAGTACTTC.

The sample holds a few counts of this clonotype. The rearrangement uses TRBV7-2 and TRBJ1-5, with 9 bases matching TRBD1. CDR1 is SGHTA and CDR2 is FQGNSA in the germline V gene. The CDR3 totals 15 residues. V lost 2 bases and J lost 3; bases outside the gene matches: 2. DNA for the CDR3: TGTGCCAGCAGCTTAAGGACAGGGGTCAATCAGCCCCAGCATTTT. Protein product: CASSLRTGVNQPQHF.

This clonotype has at least ten counts. CDR3: CASRVDRHRGETQYF. The DNA for the CDR3 is TGTGCCAGCAGAGTGGACAGGCATAGAGGAGAGACCCAGTACTTC. The chain employs TRBV2 and TRBJ2-5; 7 bases line up with TRBD1. V dropped 6 bases and J dropped 4; count of bases not matched to a gene: 11. Per germline, CDR1 SNHLY and CDR2 FYNNEI. The CDR3 consists of 15 residues. Full variable domain (missing parts from reference TRBV2 and TRBJ2-5): EPEVTQTPSHQVTQMGQEVILRCVPISNHLYFYWYRQILGQKVEFLVSFYNNEISEKSEIFDDQFSVERPDGSNFTLKIRSTKLEDSAMYFCASRVDRHRGETQYFGPGTRLLVL.

In regard to this clonotype: This may arise from a read error, as a much more abundant clone is one base away. The chain couples TRBV28 to TRBJ1-1; D is perhaps TRBD1 (5 bases). From germline, CDR1 is MDHEN and CDR2 SYDVKM. V gave up 3 bases and J gave up 2 bases, with 7 bases separating them. This CDR3 has 13 amino acids. The CDR3 sequence is CASSLTANTEAFF. The CDR3 DNA sequence: TGTGCCAGCAGTTTGACAGCAAACACTGAAGCTTTCTTT. The full variable domain, with the rest looked up from reference TRBV28 and TRBJ1-1, is DVKVTQSSRYLVKRTGEKVFLECVQDMDHENMFWYRQDPGLGLRLIYFSYDVKMKEKGDIPEGYSVSREKKERFSLILESASTNQTSMYLCASSLTANTEAFFGQGTRLTVV.